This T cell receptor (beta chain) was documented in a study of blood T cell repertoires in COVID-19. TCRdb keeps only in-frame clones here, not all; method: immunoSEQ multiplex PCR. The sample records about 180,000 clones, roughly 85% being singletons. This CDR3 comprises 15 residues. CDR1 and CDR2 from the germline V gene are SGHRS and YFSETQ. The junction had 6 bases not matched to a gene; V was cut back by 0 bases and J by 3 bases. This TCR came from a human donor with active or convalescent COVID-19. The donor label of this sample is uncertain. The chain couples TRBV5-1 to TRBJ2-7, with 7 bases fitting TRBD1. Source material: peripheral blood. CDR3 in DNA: TGCGCCAGCAGCTTGGATCCGGGACAGAACTACGAGCAGTACTTC. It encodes CASSLDPGQNYEQYF.